The clone carrying this TCR beta chain was recorded at least ten times. This CDR3 spans 12 amino acids. Germline V gene lookup returns CDR1 SGHRS and CDR2 YFSETQ. The germline V and J ends were trimmed by 4 bases and 0 bases, with 5 bases remaining between them. TCRdb re-called the RT-PCR reads through MiXCR, storing one row per CDR3 protein. The sample shows about 700,000 distinct CDR3 sequences, over 12% of them seen only once. The specimen sequenced was memory CD4+ T cells from blood. The J gene is TRBJ2-7, the V gene TRBV5-1; D may be TRBD2 (5 bases). The receptor was derived from a female donor in good health, serving as a healthy control. The chain's CDR3 is CASSGSSYEQYF. DNA for the CDR3: TGCGCCAGCAGCGGGAGCTCCTACGAGCAGTACTTC.